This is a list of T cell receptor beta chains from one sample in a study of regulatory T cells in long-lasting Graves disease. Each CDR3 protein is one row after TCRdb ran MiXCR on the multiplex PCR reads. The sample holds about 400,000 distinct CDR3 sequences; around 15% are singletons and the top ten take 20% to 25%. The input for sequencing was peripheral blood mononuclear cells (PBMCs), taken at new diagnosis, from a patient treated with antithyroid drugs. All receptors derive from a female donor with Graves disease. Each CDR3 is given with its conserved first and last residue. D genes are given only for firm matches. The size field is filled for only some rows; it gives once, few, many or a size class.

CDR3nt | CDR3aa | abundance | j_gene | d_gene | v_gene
TGTGCCAGCACCGCCTCGGGACAGGGTCTCCAAAGCGTTGGCTACACCTTC | CASTASGQGLQSVGYTF | many | TRBJ1-2 | TRBD1 | TRBV27
TGTGCCTGGAGCTTGACAGGGGGAGAGACCCAGTACTTC | CAWSLTGGETQYF | many | TRBJ2-5 | TRBD1 | TRBV30
TGCGCCAGCAGCTTGGCCGCGGTGACAGGGTCTAATGAAAAACTGTTTTTT | CASSLAAVTGSNEKLFF | few | TRBJ1-4 | TRBD1 | TRBV5-1
TGTGCCAGCAGCGTGATAGGGGAGTCGGGGAGAACTGAAGCTTTCTTT | CASSVIGESGRTEAFF | many | TRBJ1-1 | . | TRBV9
TGTGCCAGCAGTCCACAGGGGGGAAGTGAAAAACTGTTTTTT | CASSPQGGSEKLFF | many | TRBJ1-4 | TRBD1 | TRBV3-1
TGTGCCAGCAGCTCCTCGGACGGTCCGAACACTGAAGCTTTCTTT | CASSSSDGPNTEAFF | many | TRBJ1-1 | . | TRBV7-9
TGTGCCAGCAGTTTAAATAGTGTGGGCTTCTCCTACGAGCAGTACTTC | CASSLNSVGFSYEQYF | many | TRBJ2-7 | . | TRBV27
TGCTGTGCCAGGACTAGCTGGAACTCCTACGAGCAGTACTTC | CCARTSWNSYEQYF | . | TRBJ2-7 | TRBD2 | TRBV20-1
TGTGCCAGCAGTTACTTGGGACAGGGGAACACCGGGGAGCTGTTTTTT | CASSYLGQGNTGELFF | many | TRBJ2-2 | TRBD1 | TRBV6-9
TGTGCCAGCAGCCCCGACGGTGCGAGTACAGATACGCAGTATTTT | CASSPDGASTDTQYF | . | TRBJ2-3 | . | TRBV2
TGTGCCAGCTCTCAGGGACGCCATGGCTACACCTTC | CASSQGRHGYTF | many | TRBJ1-2 | . | TRBV18
TGTGCCAGCAGCTCGATTATAGTGTCCGGGACTAGCGGGACGGCAGATACGCAGTATTTT | CASSSIIVSGTSGTADTQYF | . | TRBJ2-3 | TRBD2 | TRBV7-9
TGTGCCAGCAGTTTGGGGTTTGTCCAGGGTCGCGAGCAGTACTTC | CASSLGFVQGREQYF | few | TRBJ2-7 | . | TRBV12-3/TRBV12-4
TGTGCCACGATAGCTGCAGATACGCAGTATTTT | CATIAADTQYF | . | TRBJ2-3 | . | TRBV19
TGTGCCAGCAGCTTATACGGGGCGGGGCAAGAGACCCAGTACTTC | CASSLYGAGQETQYF | . | TRBJ2-5 | . | TRBV11-2
TGTGCCAGCAGCTTGGGGACAGAGAGCTCTGGAAACACCATATATTTT | CASSLGTESSGNTIYF | many | TRBJ1-3 | . | TRBV5-4
TGTGCCAGCAGCCCGAGTGGAGCGGGGGGGCCGGGGACGCAGTATTTT | CASSPSGAGGPGTQYF | few | TRBJ2-3 | TRBD2 | TRBV11-2
TGCGCCAGCAGGTCAAGCTGGGGGGACTATGGCTACACCTTC | CASRSSWGDYGYTF | many | TRBJ1-2 | . | TRBV5-1
TGTGCCAGCAGCGTTTTAACAGGGGCTAACTCTGGGGCCAACGTCCTGACTTTC | CASSVLTGANSGANVLTF | many | TRBJ2-6 | TRBD1 | TRBV9
TGTGCCAGTAACAGTCCGGGAGGTCTAGGCGAAAAACTGTTTTTT | CASNSPGGLGEKLFF | . | TRBJ1-4 | . | TRBV19
TGCAGTGCTAGAGCCGCAACAGGGAACACTGAAGCTTTCTTT | CSARAATGNTEAFF | many | TRBJ1-1 | . | TRBV20-1
TGTGCCAGCAGTATCGGGACTCCGGGGACCGGGGAGCTGTTTTTT | CASSIGTPGTGELFF | . | TRBJ2-2 | . | TRBV12-3/TRBV12-4
TGCGCCAGCAGCTTAGACACCGCGGACACCGGGGAGCTGTTTTTT | CASSLDTADTGELFF | many | TRBJ2-2 | . | TRBV5-1